The sequence of this T cell receptor (beta chain) was determined in a study of blood T cell repertoires in COVID-19. Study in general: In each case, the material was cDNA or gDNA derived from T cells, B-cell-depleted T cells, or PBMCs.

Trimming removed 4 bases at V and 5 bases at J, with 9 bases between. This CDR3 comprises 12 residues. From germline, CDR1 is GTSNPN and CDR2 SVGIG (reference sequence). Generated by immunoSEQ multiplex PCR, the TCRdb table keeps only in-frame clones and is missing some. The sample has around 110,000 clones; approximately 87% are singletons. The sample comprised peripheral blood. The sequence came from a young man with acute or convalescent COVID-19. This chain connects TRBV30 to TRBJ2-1; D uncertain. CDR3 amino acids: CAWTISNNEQFF. CDR3 coding DNA: TGTGCCTGGACGATTTCTAACAATGAGCAGTTCTTC. Drawing the rest from reference TRBV30 and TRBJ2-1, the complete variable domain is SQTIHQWPATLVQPVGSPLSLECTVEGTSNPNLYWYRQAAGRGLQLLFYSVGIGQISSEVPQNLSASRPQDRQFILSSKKLLLSDSGFYLCAWTISNNEQFFGPGTRLTVL.